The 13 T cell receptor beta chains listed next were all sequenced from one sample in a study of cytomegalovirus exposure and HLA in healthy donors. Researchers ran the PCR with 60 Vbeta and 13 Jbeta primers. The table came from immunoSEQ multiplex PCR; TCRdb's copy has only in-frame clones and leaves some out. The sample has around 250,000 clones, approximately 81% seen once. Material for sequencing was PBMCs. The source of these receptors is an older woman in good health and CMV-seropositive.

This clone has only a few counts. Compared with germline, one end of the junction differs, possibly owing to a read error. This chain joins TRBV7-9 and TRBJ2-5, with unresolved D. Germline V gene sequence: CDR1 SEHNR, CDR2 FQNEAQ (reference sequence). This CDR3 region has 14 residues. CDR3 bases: TGTTCCAGCAGCTTAAGTTCTAAACAAGAGACCCAGTACTTC. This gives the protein CSSSLSSKQETQYF.

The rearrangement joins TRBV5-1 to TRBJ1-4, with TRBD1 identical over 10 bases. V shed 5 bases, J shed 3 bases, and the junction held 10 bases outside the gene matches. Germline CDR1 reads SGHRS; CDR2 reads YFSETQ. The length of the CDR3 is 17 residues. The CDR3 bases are TGCGCCAGCAGATTCCGGGACAGGGGTTCAGCTAATGAAAAACTGTTTTTT. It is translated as CASRFRDRGSANEKLFF.

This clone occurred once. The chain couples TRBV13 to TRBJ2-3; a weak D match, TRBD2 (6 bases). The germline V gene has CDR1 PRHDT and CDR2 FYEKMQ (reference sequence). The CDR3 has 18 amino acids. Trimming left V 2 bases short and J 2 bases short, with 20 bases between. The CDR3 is CASSLTLFGSGHTDTQYF. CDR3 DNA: TGTGCCAGCAGCTTAACCCTCTTCGGTAGCGGCCACACAGATACGCAGTATTTT.

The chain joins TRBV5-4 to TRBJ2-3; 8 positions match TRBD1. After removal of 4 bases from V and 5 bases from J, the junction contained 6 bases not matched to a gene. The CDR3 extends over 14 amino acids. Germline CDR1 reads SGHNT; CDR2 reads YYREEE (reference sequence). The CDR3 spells CASSIGQGRDTQYF. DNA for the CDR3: TGTGCCAGCAGCATCGGACAGGGTAGAGATACGCAGTATTTT.

CDR3 region: CASSSGQGTPVEAFF. The CDR3, as DNA: TGCGCCAGCAGCTCCGGACAGGGCACCCCTGTTGAAGCTTTCTTT. The V call is TRBV5-1, the J call TRBJ1-1; TRBD1 aligns across 8 bases. In germline, CDR1 is SGHRS, CDR2 YFSETQ. The CDR3 covers 15 residues. V lost 3 bases to trimming and J lost 7 bases; unmatched junction nucleotides: 11.

The CDR3 loop reads CASLLGDSSYEQYF. The CDR3 DNA sequence: TGTGCCAGTTTACTAGGCGATAGCTCCTACGAGCAGTACTTC. V usage is TRBV6-1 and J usage is TRBJ2-7; D is perhaps TRBD2 (5 bases). The V gene's germline CDR1 is MNHNS and CDR2 SASEGT. This CDR3 is built from 14 residues. V was clipped by 9 bases and J by 0 bases, with 15 bases between them.

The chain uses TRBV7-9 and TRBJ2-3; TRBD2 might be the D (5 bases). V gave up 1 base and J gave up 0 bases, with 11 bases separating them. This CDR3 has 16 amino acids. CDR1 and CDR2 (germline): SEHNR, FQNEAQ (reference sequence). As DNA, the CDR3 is TGTGCCAGCAGCTTAGACGCCGGCGGGAGCACAGATACGCAGTATTTT. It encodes CASSLDAGGSTDTQYF. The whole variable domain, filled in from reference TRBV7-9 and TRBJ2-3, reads DTGVSQNPRHKITKRGQNVTFRCDPISEHNRLYWYRQTLGQGPEFLTYFQNEAQLEKSRLLSDRFSAERPKGSFSTLEIQRTEQGDSAMYLCASSLDAGGSTDTQYFGPGTRLTVL.

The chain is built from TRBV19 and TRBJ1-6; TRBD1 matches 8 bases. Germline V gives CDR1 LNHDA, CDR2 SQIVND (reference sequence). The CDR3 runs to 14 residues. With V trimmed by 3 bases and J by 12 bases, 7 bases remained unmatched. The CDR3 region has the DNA TGTGCCAGTAGTATCGGGACAGGCGCTATACCCCTCCACTTT. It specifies CASSIGTGAIPLHF.

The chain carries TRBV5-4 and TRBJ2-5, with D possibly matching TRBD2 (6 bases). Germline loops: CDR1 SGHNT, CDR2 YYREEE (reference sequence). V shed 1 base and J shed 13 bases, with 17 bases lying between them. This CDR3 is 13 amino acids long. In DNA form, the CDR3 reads TGTGCCAGCAGCTTGAACGGGAGAGGCCCTTTGTACTTC. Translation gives CASSLNGRGPLYF.

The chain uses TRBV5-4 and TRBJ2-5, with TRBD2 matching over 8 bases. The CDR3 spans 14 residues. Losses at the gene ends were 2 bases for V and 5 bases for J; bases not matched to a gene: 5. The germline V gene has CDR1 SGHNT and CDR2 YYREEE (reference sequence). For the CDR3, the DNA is TGTGCCAGCAGCTTCCCGGGGGGGCTGGAGACCCAGTACTTC. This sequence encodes CASSFPGGLETQYF.

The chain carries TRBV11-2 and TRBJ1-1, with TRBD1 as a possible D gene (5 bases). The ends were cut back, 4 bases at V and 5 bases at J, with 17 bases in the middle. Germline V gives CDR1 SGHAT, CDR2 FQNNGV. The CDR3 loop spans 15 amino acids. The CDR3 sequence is CASSSLWGSGTEAFF. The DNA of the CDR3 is TGTGCCAGCAGCTCCCTGTGGGGCTCAGGGACTGAAGCTTTCTTT.

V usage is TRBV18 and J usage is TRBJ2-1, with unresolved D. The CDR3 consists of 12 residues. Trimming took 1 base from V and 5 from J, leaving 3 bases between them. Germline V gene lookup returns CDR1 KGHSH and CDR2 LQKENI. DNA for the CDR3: TGTGCCAGCTCACCACTTAACAATGAGCAGTTCTTC. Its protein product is CASSPLNNEQFF.

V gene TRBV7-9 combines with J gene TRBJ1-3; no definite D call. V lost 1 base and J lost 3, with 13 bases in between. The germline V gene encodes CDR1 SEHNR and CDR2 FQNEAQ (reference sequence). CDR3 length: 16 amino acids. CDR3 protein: CASSLGLEARGNTIYF. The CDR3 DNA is TGTGCCAGCAGCTTAGGGTTGGAGGCTCGTGGAAACACCATATATTTT.